This TCR beta chain was observed in a study of early T cells in non-severe SARS-CoV-2 infection. V lost 6 bases and J 1 base, leaving 15 bases between the germline ends. This CDR3 comprises 15 residues. Individual cDNA molecules received unique molecular identifiers. TCRdb fed the 5' RACE reads into MiXCR, producing one record per CDR3 protein. Of about 79,000 distinct CDR3 sequences listed, about 11% are singletons. The chain links TRBV12-3 or TRBV12-4 to TRBJ2-5; D is unclear. This receptor was taken from an adult who was a healthcare worker with PCR-confirmed SARS-CoV-2 infection or an uninfected control (not recorded which). Sequencing was done on a sample of whole blood. The CDR3 loop is CASSPPFSGQETQYF. The DNA of the CDR3 is TGTGCCAGCAGCCCGCCGTTTTCGGGCCAAGAGACCCAGTACTTC.